The clone carrying this T cell receptor (beta chain) was picked up many times. Its antigen remains unidentified. Unique molecular identifiers were used to barcode this TCRbeta library. TCRdb ran MiXCR on the PCR reads and lists one entry per CDR3 protein. The sample carries around 270,000 distinct CDR3 sequences, around 7.1% recorded once. This specimen belongs to a study of T-cell reconstitution after alpha-beta-depleted transplantation in children. Study results and caveats: One year after transplant, T-cell counts and diversity came mostly from newly produced T cells. The study reportedly traced alpha-beta T cells about two months after transplant to several hundred expanded graft clones. Day-60 TCRbeta diversity that was high in some patients was derived from surviving recipient T cells and thymic progenitors.

This CDR3 spans 16 amino acids. Germline V gene lookup returns CDR1 MGHDK and CDR2 SYGVNS. V was clipped by 4 bases and J by 0 bases; unmatched bases: 5. This chain uses TRBV25-1 with TRBJ2-4, with 8 bases matching TRBD1. The sample here was peripheral blood, taken 360 days after TCRalphabeta/CD19-depleted stem cell transplant. This sequence originates from a female patient aged 2-10 years who had a stem cell transplant for Fanconi anemia, so the T cells may come from the graft donor. The CDR3 sequence is CASSAIGQGAKNIQYF. The DNA for the CDR3 is TGTGCCAGCAGTGCCATTGGACAGGGAGCCAAAAACATTCAGTACTTC.